Listed below are T cell receptor beta chains from one sample, sequenced in a study of cytomegalovirus exposure and HLA in healthy donors. TCRdb's table, derived via immunoSEQ multiplex PCR, lists solely in-frame clones and lacks some. The sample shows around 200,000 clones, over 70% of them seen only once. What was sequenced was PBMCs. These receptors all come from a woman between 55 and 75 years old in good health and CMV-seropositive. Each CDR3 is given with its conserved first and last residue. A D gene is named only where the DNA matches it firmly. Size is stated for part of the rows, as once, few or many counts, or as a class when the clone is expanded.

j_call v_call clone_size d_call cdr3_nt cdr3_aa
TRBJ2-5 TRBV5-1 - - TGCGCCAGCAGCCCTGGGACATCTCTGCGGGAGACCCAGTACTTC CASSPGTSLRETQYF
TRBJ1-2 TRBV19 - - TGTGCCAGTAGTATGGGACTGGTATGGAGCTATGGCTACACCTTC CASSMGLVWSYGYTF
TRBJ2-1 TRBV5-1 once TRBD2 TGCGCCAGCAGCCCCTTTACTAGCGGGGTCAATGAGCAGTTCTTC CASSPFTSGVNEQFF
TRBJ1-2 TRBV4-2 - - TGTGCCAGCAGCCACCGCCGCAGGGCGGAGGGGTATGGCTACACCTTC CASSHRRRAEGYGYTF
TRBJ1-1 TRBV28 - - TGTGCCAGCAGTCCTCGGGGGGGTAGGACTGAAGCTTTCTTT CASSPRGGRTEAFF
TRBJ2-7 TRBV4-1 - - TGCGCCAGCAGCCTGAAGGGGGCCTACGAGCAGTACTTC CASSLKGAYEQYF
TRBJ1-1 TRBV5-1 - TRBD1 TGCGCCAGCAGCGGAGGACAGGGGGCTACTGAAGCTTTCTTT CASSGGQGATEAFF
TRBJ2-7 TRBV11-3 once TRBD1 TGTGCCAGCAGCTTAGGGACAGGGGGCTACGAGCAGTACTTC CASSLGTGGYEQYF
TRBJ1-2 TRBV2 - - TGTGCCAGCAGTGACGAGGGTTCCGGCTACACCTTC CASSDEGSGYTF
TRBJ1-5 TRBV4-1 - - TGCGCCAGCAGCCCTGGACAGCCAAATCAGCCCCAGCATTTT CASSPGQPNQPQHF
TRBJ2-2 TRBV9 - - TGTGCCAGCAGCCCTCAGGGTCTGCTCGGGGAGCTGTTTTTT CASSPQGLLGELFF
TRBJ1-2 TRBV28 few TRBD1 TGTGCCAGCAGTTCGTCCGGGACAGGGAACTATGGCTACACCTTC CASSSSGTGNYGYTF
TRBJ1-1 TRBV7-2 few TRBD1 TGTGCCAGCAGCGTCGGACAGGGGAACACTGAAGCTTTCTTT CASSVGQGNTEAFF
TRBJ2-5 TRBV5-4 - TRBD2 TGTGCCAGCAGCTTGCGGCTAGCGGGACAAGAGACCCAGTACTTC CASSLRLAGQETQYF
TRBJ2-5 TRBV5-1 - TRBD2 TGCGCCAGCAGCGAAGGACTAGCGGGAGGGATGCAAGAGACCCAGTACTTC CASSEGLAGGMQETQYF
TRBJ1-2 TRBV6-1 - - TGTGCCAGCAGTTCCGGGGACAAGCTCTATGGCTACACCTTC CASSSGDKLYGYTF
TRBJ2-5 TRBV5-1 few TRBD1 TGCGCCAGCAGCCTCACAGGGGGCGATGAGACCCAGTACTTC CASSLTGGDETQYF
TRBJ2-7 TRBV6-1 - - TGTGCCAGCAGTGTGGACAGCTACGAGCAGTACTTC CASSVDSYEQYF
TRBJ2-7 TRBV5-4 - - TGTGCCAGCAGCTTGCGGACACAGACCTACGAGCAGTACTTC CASSLRTQTYEQYF
TRBJ2-5 TRBV28 once TRBD1 TGTGCCAGCAGTTCCGAGGACAGGGCGGGAGAGACCCAGTACTTC CASSSEDRAGETQYF
TRBJ2-6 TRBV10-3 once TRBD1 TGTGCCATCGCTGGGACAGGGGGCGCGGAGGGGGCCAACGTCCTGACTTTC CAIAGTGGAEGANVLTF
TRBJ2-7 TRBV18 few TRBD2 TGTGCCAGCTCACCACTAGGGAGGACTAGCGGGGGCCGCTCCTACGAGCAGTACTTC CASSPLGRTSGGRSYEQYF
TRBJ2-7 TRBV28 few - TGTGCCAGCAGTCCCTCGGCCGGACAGGAGGGGCGCGAGCAGTACTTC CASSPSAGQEGREQYF
TRBJ2-7 TRBV28 - TRBD2 TGTGCCAGCAGTTCCCTGGGGGCGGGGGGTTTCGACGAGCAGTACTTC CASSSLGAGGFDEQYF
TRBJ1-5 TRBV28 - TRBD1 TGTGCCAGCAGCTCCGACAGGGGAGGGGATCAGCCCCAGCATTTT CASSSDRGGDQPQHF
TRBJ2-3 TRBV6-1 - - TGTGCCAGCAGTGAGTGGCTAGCGCTCACAGATACGCAGTATTTT CASSEWLALTDTQYF
TRBJ2-3 TRBV5-1 - TRBD1 TGCGCCAGCACCGAGACAGGGCTCGGCACAGATACGCAGTATTTT CASTETGLGTDTQYF
TRBJ2-1 TRBV9 once TRBD2 TGTGCCAGCAGCGTAGGGAGCGGGAGGTACAATGAGCAGTTCTTC CASSVGSGRYNEQFF
TRBJ1-1 TRBV7-3 - - TGTGCCAGCAGCTACACAGGGTGGAACACTGAAGCTTTCTTT CASSYTGWNTEAFF
TRBJ2-4 TRBV18 - TRBD1 TGTGCCAGCTCACCGAAGGTCGGGACAGGACCGACCATTCAGTACTTC CASSPKVGTGPTIQYF
TRBJ2-3 TRBV5-1 once TRBD2 TGCGCCAGCAGCCGGCGGAGTAGCGGGGGCCAGAGCACAGATACGCAGTATTTT CASSRRSSGGQSTDTQYF
TRBJ2-3 TRBV30 few - TGTGCCTGGAGCGGAGGGTCAGATACGCAGTATTTT CAWSGGSDTQYF
TRBJ2-4 TRBV15 - TRBD1 TGTGCCACCAGCAGAGGTGGGACAGAGAAAAACATTCAGTACTTC CATSRGGTEKNIQYF
TRBJ2-7 TRBV7-9 once - TGTGCCAGCATCAATCCAGGCCCTACCTACGAGCAGTACTTC CASINPGPTYEQYF
TRBJ2-2 TRBV5-6 - - TGTGCCAGCAGCTGGGACGGGGGCGGGGAGCTGTTTTTT CASSWDGGGELFF
TRBJ1-2 TRBV28 - - TGTGCCAGCAGCCCTGGGGACACAGGCTATGGCTACACCTTC CASSPGDTGYGYTF
TRBJ1-5 TRBV19 - - TGTGCCAGTAGTGAAACCGGGGGGATTAGCAATCAGCCCCAGCATTTT CASSETGGISNQPQHF
TRBJ2-2 TRBV18 - TRBD1 TGTGCCAGCTCACCTAGGGGACAGGCTAACACCGGGGAGCTGTTTTTT CASSPRGQANTGELFF
TRBJ1-6 TRBV11-2 - - TGTGCCAGCACCTCCCAAATAGTTGCTTCACCCCTCCACTTT CASTSQIVASPLHF
TRBJ1-5 TRBV28 once - TGTGCCAGCAGTTCCGTAGATCAGCCCCAGCATTTT CASSSVDQPQHF
TRBJ1-2 TRBV18 - - TGTGCCAGCTCAACTGGACCGCTAGGGGTAGAAGGCTACACCTTC CASSTGPLGVEGYTF
TRBJ2-1 TRBV7-3 - TRBD2 TGTGCCAGCAGCTTGGGGACTAGCGGGGGTCAGAACAATGAGCAGTTCTTC CASSLGTSGGQNNEQFF
TRBJ2-3 TRBV11-2 - TRBD1 TGTGCCAGTTACCCCGGGACAGGTCAAACAGATACGCAGTATTTT CASYPGTGQTDTQYF
TRBJ1-1 TRBV30 once - TGTGCCTGGAGCGGAGCAGACAACACTGAAGCTTTCTTT CAWSGADNTEAFF
TRBJ1-2 TRBV28 - - TGTGCCAGCAGCACCTATGGGGGGGTTTCTGGCTACACCTTC CASSTYGGVSGYTF
TRBJ1-2 TRBV29-1 - TRBD1 TGCAGCGTCGAGGACAGGGTCCATGGCTACACCTTC CSVEDRVHGYTF
TRBJ2-3 TRBV18 once TRBD2 TGTGCCAGCTCACCGACTAGCGGGAGCAGAGGGACAGATACGCAGTATTTT CASSPTSGSRGTDTQYF
TRBJ1-1 TRBV28 - - TGTGCCAGCAGTCCCGCCGGGGGGGCAGATAGGAACACTGAAGCTTTCTTT CASSPAGGADRNTEAFF
TRBJ1-6 TRBV14 - - TGTGCCAGCAGCCAAGAACTTGATTCACCCCTCCACTTT CASSQELDSPLHF